This T cell receptor (beta chain) was recorded in a study of blood T cell dynamics during melanoma immunotherapy. The method was immunoSEQ multiplex PCR; TCRdb's version includes in-frame clones alone and lacks a portion of them. The sample shows 14,000 to 15,000 clones, 87% of them seen only once. The sample holds one count of this clone. Time point denoted: week 3, after first cycle of checkpoint inhibitor. Disease control meant complete response, partial response or stable disease at 12 weeks. This CDR3 comprises 15 residues. The germline V gene encodes CDR1 MNHNS and CDR2 SASEGT. V was cut by 6 bases and J by 2 bases, with 16 bases left in between.

V gene TRBV6-1 combines with J gene TRBJ2-5, with D possibly TRBD1 on 6 matching bases. This sequence originates from a human donor with melanoma. The sample was blood, taken from a patient treated with checkpoint blockade. CDR3 nucleotides: TGTGCCAGCAGCCTCGGCTACGGACAGCAAGAGACCCAGTACTTC. It codes for CASSLGYGQQETQYF.